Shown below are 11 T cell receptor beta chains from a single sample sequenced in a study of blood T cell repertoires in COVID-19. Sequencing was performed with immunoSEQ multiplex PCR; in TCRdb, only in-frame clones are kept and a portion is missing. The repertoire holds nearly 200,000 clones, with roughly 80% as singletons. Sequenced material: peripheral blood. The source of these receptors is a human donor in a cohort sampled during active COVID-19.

CDR3 loop: CATSIERGPYEQYV. The CDR3 nucleotides read TGTGCCACCAGCATCGAGCGGGGTCCCTACGAGCAGTACGTC. The chain joins TRBV15 to TRBJ2-7; 7 bases fit TRBD2. The CDR3 is 14 residues long. V gave up 4 bases and J gave up 2 bases; unmatched junction bases: 5. Germline V CDR1 and CDR2: LNHNV, YYDKDF (reference sequence).

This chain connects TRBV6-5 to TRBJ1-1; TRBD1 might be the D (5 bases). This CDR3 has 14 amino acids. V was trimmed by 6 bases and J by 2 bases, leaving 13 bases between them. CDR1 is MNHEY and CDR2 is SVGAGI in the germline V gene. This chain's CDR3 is CASRRTDKNTEAFF. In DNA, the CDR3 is TGTGCCAGCAGACGGACGGACAAAAACACTGAAGCTTTCTTT.

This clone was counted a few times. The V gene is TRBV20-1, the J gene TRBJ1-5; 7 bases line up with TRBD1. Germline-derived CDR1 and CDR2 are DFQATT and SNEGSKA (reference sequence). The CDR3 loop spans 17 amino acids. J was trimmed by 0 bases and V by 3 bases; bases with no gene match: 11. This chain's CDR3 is CSASSPQGGYSNQPQHF. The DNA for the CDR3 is TGCAGTGCTAGTTCCCCCCAGGGGGGATATAGCAATCAGCCCCAGCATTTT.

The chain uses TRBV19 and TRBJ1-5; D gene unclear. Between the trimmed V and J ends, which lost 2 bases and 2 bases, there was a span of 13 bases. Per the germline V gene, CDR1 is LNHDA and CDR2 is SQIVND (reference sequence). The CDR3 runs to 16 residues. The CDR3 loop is CASSIMGSRGNQPQHF. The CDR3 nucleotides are TGTGCCAGTAGTATAATGGGGTCGCGGGGCAATCAGCCCCAGCATTTT.

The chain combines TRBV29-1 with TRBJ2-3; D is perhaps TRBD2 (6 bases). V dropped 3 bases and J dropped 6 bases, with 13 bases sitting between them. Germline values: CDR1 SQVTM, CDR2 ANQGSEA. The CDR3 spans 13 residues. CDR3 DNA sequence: TGCAGCGTTGAGATGCAGGAGGGGGATACGCAGTATTTT. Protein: CSVEMQEGDTQYF.

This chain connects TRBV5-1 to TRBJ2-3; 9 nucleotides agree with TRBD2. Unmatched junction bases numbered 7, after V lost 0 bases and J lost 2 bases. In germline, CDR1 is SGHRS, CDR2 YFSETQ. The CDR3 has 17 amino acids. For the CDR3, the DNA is TGCGCCAGCAGCTTGGAGCCCCTAGCGGGGTCCACAGATACGCAGTATTTT. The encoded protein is CASSLEPLAGSTDTQYF.

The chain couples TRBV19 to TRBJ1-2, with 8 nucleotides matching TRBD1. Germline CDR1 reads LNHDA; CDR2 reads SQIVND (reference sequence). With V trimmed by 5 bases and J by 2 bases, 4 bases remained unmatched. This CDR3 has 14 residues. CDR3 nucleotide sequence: TGTGCCAGTAGTCTAAGACAGGGGAACTATGGCTACACCTTC. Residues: CASSLRQGNYGYTF.

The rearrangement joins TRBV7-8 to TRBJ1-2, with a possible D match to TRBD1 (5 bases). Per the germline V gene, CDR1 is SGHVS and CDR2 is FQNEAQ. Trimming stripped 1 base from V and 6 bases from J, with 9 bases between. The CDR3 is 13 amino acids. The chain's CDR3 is CASSLVAGNGYTF. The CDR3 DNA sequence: TGTGCCAGCAGCTTAGTGGCAGGGAATGGCTACACCTTC.

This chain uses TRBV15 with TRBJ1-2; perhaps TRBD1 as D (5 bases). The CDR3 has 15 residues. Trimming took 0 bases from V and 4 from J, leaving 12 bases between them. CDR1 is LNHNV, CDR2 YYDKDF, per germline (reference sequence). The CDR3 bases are TGTGCCACCAGCAGAGATCACCAGGGCCTCTATGGCTACACCTTC. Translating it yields CATSRDHQGLYGYTF.

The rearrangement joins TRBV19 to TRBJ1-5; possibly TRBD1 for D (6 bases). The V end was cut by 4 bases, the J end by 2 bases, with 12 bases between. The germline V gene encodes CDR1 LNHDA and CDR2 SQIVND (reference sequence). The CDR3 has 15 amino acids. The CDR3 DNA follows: TGTGCCAGTAGTAGGGGGTCAGGGGGCAATCAGCCCCAGCATTTT. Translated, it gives CASSRGSGGNQPQHF. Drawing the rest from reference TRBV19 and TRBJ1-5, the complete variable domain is DGGITQSPKYLFRKEGQNVTLSCEQNLNHDAMYWYRQDPGQGLRLIYYSQIVNDFQKGDIAEGYSVSREKKESFPLTVTSAQKNPTAFYLCASSRGSGGNQPQHFGDGTRLSIL.

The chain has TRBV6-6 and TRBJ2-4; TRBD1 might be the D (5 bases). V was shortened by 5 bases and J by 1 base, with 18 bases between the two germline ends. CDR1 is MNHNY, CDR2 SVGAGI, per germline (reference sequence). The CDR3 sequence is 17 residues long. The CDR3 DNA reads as TGTGCCAGCAGTCCTCCAGGGATTGGGGTCGCCAAAAACATTCAGTACTTC. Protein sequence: CASSPPGIGVAKNIQYF.